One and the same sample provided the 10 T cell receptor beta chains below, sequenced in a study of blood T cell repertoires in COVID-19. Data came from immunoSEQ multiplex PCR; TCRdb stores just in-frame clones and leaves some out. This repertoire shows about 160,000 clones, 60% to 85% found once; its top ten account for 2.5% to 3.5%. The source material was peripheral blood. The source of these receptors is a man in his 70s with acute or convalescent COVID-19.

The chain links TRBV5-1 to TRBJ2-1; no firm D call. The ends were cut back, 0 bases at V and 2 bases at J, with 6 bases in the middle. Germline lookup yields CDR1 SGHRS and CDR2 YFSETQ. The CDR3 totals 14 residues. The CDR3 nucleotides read TGCGCCAGCAGCTTGGTTAATACCTACAATGAGCAGTTCTTC. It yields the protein CASSLVNTYNEQFF. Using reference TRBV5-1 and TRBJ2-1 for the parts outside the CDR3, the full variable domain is KAGVTQTPRYLIKTRGQQVTLSCSPISGHRSVSWYQQTPGQGLQFLFEYFSETQRNKGNFPGRFSGRQFSNSRSEMNVSTLELGDSALYLCASSLVNTYNEQFFGPGTRLTVL.

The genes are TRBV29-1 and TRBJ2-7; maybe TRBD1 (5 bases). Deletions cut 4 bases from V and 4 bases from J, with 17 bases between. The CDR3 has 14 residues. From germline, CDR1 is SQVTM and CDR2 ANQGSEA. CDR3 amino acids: CSVALAGKSYEQYF. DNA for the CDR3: TGCAGCGTTGCGCTGGCAGGGAAATCTTACGAGCAGTACTTC.

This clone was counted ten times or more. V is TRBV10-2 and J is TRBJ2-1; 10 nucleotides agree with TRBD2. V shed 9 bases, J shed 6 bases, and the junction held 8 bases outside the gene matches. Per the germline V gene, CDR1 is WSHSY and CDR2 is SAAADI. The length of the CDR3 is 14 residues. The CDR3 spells CASDLAGAGNEQFF. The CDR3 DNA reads TGCGCCAGTGATCTAGCGGGAGCGGGCAATGAGCAGTTCTTC.

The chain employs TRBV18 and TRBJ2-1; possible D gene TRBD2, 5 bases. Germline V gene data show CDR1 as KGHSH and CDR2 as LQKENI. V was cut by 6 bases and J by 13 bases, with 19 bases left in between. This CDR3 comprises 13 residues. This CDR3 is CASSPREVEEQFF. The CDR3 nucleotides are TGTGCCAGCTCTCCGAGGGAAGTCGAAGAACAGTTCTTC.

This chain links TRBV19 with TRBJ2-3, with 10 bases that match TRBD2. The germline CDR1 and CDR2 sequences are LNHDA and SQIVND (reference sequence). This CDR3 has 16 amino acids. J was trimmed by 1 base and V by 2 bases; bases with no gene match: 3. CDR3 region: CASSILAGAGTDTQYF. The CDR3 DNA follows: TGTGCCAGTAGTATACTAGCGGGAGCGGGCACAGATACGCAGTATTTT. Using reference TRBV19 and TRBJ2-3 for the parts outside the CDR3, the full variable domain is DGGITQSPKYLFRKEGQNVTLSCEQNLNHDAMYWYRQDPGQGLRLIYYSQIVNDFQKGDIAEGYSVSREKKESFPLTVTSAQKNPTAFYLCASSILAGAGTDTQYFGPGTRLTVL.

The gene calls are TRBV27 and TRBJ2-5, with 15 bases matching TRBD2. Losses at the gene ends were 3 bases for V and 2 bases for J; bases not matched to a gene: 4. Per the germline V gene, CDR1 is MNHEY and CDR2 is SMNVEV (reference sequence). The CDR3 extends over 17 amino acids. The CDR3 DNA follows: TGTGCCAGCAGTTTGGGACTAGCGGGAGGATGGCAAGAGACCCAGTACTTC. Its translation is CASSLGLAGGWQETQYF.

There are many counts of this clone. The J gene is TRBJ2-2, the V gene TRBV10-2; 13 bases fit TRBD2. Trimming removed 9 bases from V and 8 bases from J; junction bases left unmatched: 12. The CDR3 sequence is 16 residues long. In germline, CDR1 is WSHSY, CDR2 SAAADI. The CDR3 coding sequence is TGCGCCAGTCGGACTAGCGGGGGAGGACTGGGTGGGGAGCTGTTTTTT. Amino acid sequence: CASRTSGGGLGGELFF.

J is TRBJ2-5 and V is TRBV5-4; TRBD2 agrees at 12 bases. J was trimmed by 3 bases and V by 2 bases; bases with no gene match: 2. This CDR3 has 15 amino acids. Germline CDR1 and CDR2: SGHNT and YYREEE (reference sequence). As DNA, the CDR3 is TGTGCCAGCAGCTTCCCTAGCGGGGGGGAAGAGACCCAGTACTTC. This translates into CASSFPSGGEETQYF. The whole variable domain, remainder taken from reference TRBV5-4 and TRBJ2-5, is ETGVTQSPTHLIKTRGQQVTLRCSSQSGHNTVSWYQQALGQGPQFIFQYYREEENGRGNFPPRFSGLQFPNYSSELNVNALELDDSALYLCASSFPSGGEETQYFGPGTRLLVL.

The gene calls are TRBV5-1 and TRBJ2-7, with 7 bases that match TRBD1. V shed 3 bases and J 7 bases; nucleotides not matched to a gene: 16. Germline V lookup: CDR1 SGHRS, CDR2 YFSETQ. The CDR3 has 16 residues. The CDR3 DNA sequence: TGCGCCAGCAGCTCAAACAACCCCGGACAGGATGGGGAGCAGTACTTC. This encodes CASSSNNPGQDGEQYF.

The CDR3 nucleotides are TGTGCCAGTAGTACCCGGACAGGATCCTACGAGCAGTACTTC. Translating it yields CASSTRTGSYEQYF. This chain connects TRBV19 to TRBJ2-7; 7 bases line up with TRBD1. Germline loops: CDR1 LNHDA, CDR2 SQIVND (reference sequence). V was clipped by 4 bases and J by 1 base; unmatched bases: 4. This CDR3 contains 14 residues.